A single sample gave rise to the 21 T cell receptor beta chains below, sequenced in a study of T cells after yellow fever vaccination. Using its own MiXCR run on the 5' RACE reads, TCRdb lists one record per CDR3 protein. Among some 670,000 distinct CDR3 sequences, about 12% were seen once, and the ten largest hold 15%. Sequenced material: PBMCs, taken on the day of the yellow fever booster vaccination. The receptors shown here come from a man younger than 45 who received the YFV17D yellow fever vaccine.

V is TRBV20-1 and J is TRBJ1-1; TRBD1 matches 9 bases. CDR1 and CDR2 from the germline V gene are DFQATT and SNEGSKA (reference sequence). The length of the CDR3 is 14 residues. V was clipped by 5 bases and J by 4 bases; unmatched bases: 8. In DNA, the CDR3 is TGCAGTGCTCGAAGGGACAGGGACGGCACTGAAGCTTTCTTT. Protein product: CSARRDRDGTEAFF.

V and J are TRBV20-1 and TRBJ2-5; D is unclear. V was pared by 3 bases and J by 4 bases, with 9 bases between. Germline CDR1 is DFQATT and CDR2 is SNEGSKA (reference sequence). CDR3 length equals 12 residues. CDR3 residues: CSARARRETQYF. The CDR3 DNA reads as TGCAGTGCTAGGGCGAGGCGAGAGACCCAGTACTTC.

This clonotype has only a few counts. The chain recombines TRBV15 with TRBJ2-5; 9 bases align to TRBD1. Germline assignment: CDR1 LNHNV and CDR2 YYDKDF (reference sequence). V was pared by 4 bases and J by 5 bases, with 2 bases of the junction left unmatched. This CDR3 is 13 amino acids long. The CDR3 bases are TGTGCCACCAGCATCGGACAGGGGGAGACCCAGTACTTC. Its translation: CATSIGQGETQYF.

V and J are TRBV6-6 and TRBJ1-1, with D hard to call. Germline CDR1 is MNHNY and CDR2 is SVGAGI (reference sequence). V lost 0 bases and J lost 5, with 7 bases in between. This CDR3 has 13 residues. CDR3 residues: CASSYSYGTEAFF. The CDR3 DNA is TGTGCCAGCAGTTACTCGTACGGTACTGAAGCTTTCTTT.

This clonotype appeared a few times. The rearrangement uses TRBV11-2 and TRBJ2-5, with 9 bases lining up with TRBD2. Germline V lookup: CDR1 SGHAT, CDR2 FQNNGV. The V segment lost 1 base and the J segment 6 bases; nucleotides outside the gene matches: 6. CDR3 size: 15 residues. The CDR3, as DNA: TGTGCCAGCAGCTTAGGCGGGAGGGCCCCAAAGACCCAGTACTTC. Translated, it gives CASSLGGRAPKTQYF.

The sample holds a few counts of this clonotype. The V call is TRBV12-3 or TRBV12-4, the J call TRBJ2-7; D perhaps matches TRBD2 (8 bases). V was shortened by 3 bases and J by 7 bases, with 16 bases between the two germline ends. This CDR3 spans 14 amino acids. The CDR3 spells CASSFREGAREQYF. CDR3 DNA: TGTGCCAGCAGTTTCCGGGAGGGGGCGCGAGAGCAGTACTTC.

A few counts support this clonotype. The chain carries TRBV5-5 and TRBJ2-4; D is unresolved. The germline V and J ends were trimmed by 4 bases and 1 base, with 9 bases remaining between them. CDR3 length equals 14 residues. CDR1 SGHKS and CDR2 YYEKEE come from the germline V gene (reference sequence). For the CDR3, the DNA is TGTGCCAGCAGCCGTTTGATGGCCAAAAACATTCAGTACTTC. Its protein product is CASSRLMAKNIQYF.

The V call is TRBV4-3, the J call TRBJ2-7; D uncertain. CDR1 is LGHNA and CDR2 is YSLEER in the germline V gene. CDR3 length: 15 amino acids. Trimming shortened V by 2 bases and J by 0 bases, and 11 bases separated the two germline ends. CDR3 DNA sequence: TGCGCCAGCAGCCAAAGCCTTACGACCTCCTACGAGCAGTACTTC. Translating it yields CASSQSLTTSYEQYF.

This clonotype turned up a few times. This chain connects TRBV4-1 to TRBJ2-3, with a weak D call TRBD2 (5 bases). The CDR3 is made up of 14 amino acids. The ends were cut back, 3 bases at V and 3 bases at J, with 10 bases in the middle. The germline V gene encodes CDR1 MGHRA and CDR2 YSYEKL. The DNA for the CDR3 is TGCGCCAGCAGCCAGGGCGGGTGGACAGATACGCAGTATTTT. Translated: CASSQGGWTDTQYF.

A few counts support this clonotype. The chain combines TRBV28 with TRBJ2-7; D is possibly TRBD2 (5 bases). Germline values: CDR1 MDHEN, CDR2 SYDVKM. This CDR3 is built from 12 residues. Trimming pared 8 bases from V and 2 bases from J, leaving 10 bases between. The CDR3 DNA reads TGTGCCAGCCTGGACGGGACCTACGAGCAGTACTTC. Translated: CASLDGTYEQYF.

This clonotype showed up just a few times. The chain carries TRBV12-3 or TRBV12-4 and TRBJ1-5, with a weak D call TRBD1 (5 bases). Trimming removed 3 bases from V and 3 bases from J, with 15 bases in between. The CDR3 length is 16 residues. The CDR3 is CASSFSASGTNQPQHF. Here the CDR3 DNA reads TGTGCCAGCAGTTTTTCCGCCTCGGGGACCAATCAGCCCCAGCATTTT.

There are a few counts of this clonotype. The chain employs TRBV6-1 and TRBJ2-1, with D maybe TRBD2 (7 bases). CDR1 and CDR2 from the germline V gene are MNHNS and SASEGT. The CDR3 is made up of 17 amino acids. V lost 6 bases and J 0 bases, leaving 18 bases between the germline ends. DNA for the CDR3: TGTGCCAGCAGCCCCCCGGGGGGCCTGAGCTCCTACAATGAGCAGTTCTTC. Translating gives CASSPPGGLSSYNEQFF.

The V gene is TRBV6-5, the J gene TRBJ2-5; D ambiguous. The germline V gene has CDR1 MNHEY and CDR2 SVGAGI. V was clipped by 2 bases and J by 1 base, with 11 bases between them. The CDR3 runs 15 residues. The chain's CDR3 is CASSYPKKFQETQYF. The CDR3 bases are TGTGCCAGCAGTTACCCGAAAAAGTTCCAAGAGACCCAGTACTTC.

This clonotype has only a few counts. The chain employs TRBV6-2 or TRBV6-3 and TRBJ1-4; D is unresolved. CDR3 length: 18 amino acids. Germline V CDR1 and CDR2: MNHEY, SVGEGT. Trimming shortened V by 4 bases and J by 0 bases, and 18 bases separated the two germline ends. The CDR3: CASSWATAAFATNEKLFF. CDR3 nucleotide sequence: TGTGCCAGCAGTTGGGCGACCGCCGCCTTTGCAACTAATGAAAAACTGTTTTTT.

This clonotype came up a few times. Here the CDR3 reads CASSTPTSGTSTDTQYF. The CDR3 DNA reads as TGCGCCAGCAGCACACCGACTAGCGGGACTAGCACAGATACGCAGTATTTT. V is TRBV5-1 and J is TRBJ2-3; the match to TRBD2 covers 11 bases. Germline V gives CDR1 SGHRS, CDR2 YFSETQ. This CDR3 region has 17 residues. The V segment lost 4 bases and the J segment 0 bases; nucleotides outside the gene matches: 7. Together with reference TRBV5-1 and TRBJ2-3, the CDR3 gives the full variable domain: KAGVTQTPRYLIKTRGQQVTLSCSPISGHRSVSWYQQTPGQGLQFLFEYFSETQRNKGNFPGRFSGRQFSNSRSEMNVSTLELGDSALYLCASSTPTSGTSTDTQYFGPGTRLTVL.

V usage is TRBV12-3 or TRBV12-4 and J usage is TRBJ2-5; a weak D match, TRBD1 (5 bases). V shed 4 bases and J shed 2 bases, with 11 bases lying between them. CDR3 length equals 14 residues. CDR3 region: CASSSGHGQETQYF. The CDR3 bases are TGTGCCAGCAGTTCCGGACATGGACAAGAGACCCAGTACTTC.

The V call is TRBV4-1, the J call TRBJ2-1; D is ambiguous. The CDR3 covers 14 residues. Trimming stripped 1 base from V and 15 bases from J, with 19 bases between. The germline CDR1 and CDR2 sequences are MGHRA and YSYEKL. The CDR3 bases are TGCGCCAGCAGCCAAGTCCCGGCTCGGCTAGTCCGGTTCTTC. Protein: CASSQVPARLVRFF.

There are a few counts of this clonotype. The chain couples TRBV4-2 to TRBJ1-4; D ambiguous. V dropped 2 bases and J dropped 6 bases, with 10 bases sitting between them. The CDR3 sequence is 14 residues long. Per the germline V gene, CDR1 is LGHNA and CDR2 is YNFKEQ. CDR3 protein: CASSQKGGYEKLFF. The CDR3 DNA is TGTGCCAGCAGCCAAAAGGGCGGGTATGAAAAACTGTTTTTT.

This clonotype was counted only a few times. V and J are TRBV29-1 and TRBJ1-1; 7 bases match TRBD1. The CDR3 covers 13 residues. V lost 3 bases to trimming and J lost 0 bases; unmatched junction nucleotides: 1. The germline V gene encodes CDR1 SQVTM and CDR2 ANQGSEA. The CDR3: CSVEGTVNTEAFF. In DNA form, the CDR3 reads TGCAGCGTTGAGGGGACAGTGAACACTGAAGCTTTCTTT.

This clonotype turned up a few times. This chain connects TRBV29-1 to TRBJ2-1, with D unresolved. The CDR3 is made up of 14 amino acids. Germline assignment: CDR1 SQVTM and CDR2 ANQGSEA. V was trimmed by 1 base and J by 9 bases, leaving 16 bases between them. Written as DNA, the CDR3 is TGCAGCGTTGAAGCGGCGGAACCGAGAAGTGAGCAGTTCTTC. Its translation: CSVEAAEPRSEQFF.

J is TRBJ1-5 and V is TRBV19; D is undetermined. Germline V gives CDR1 LNHDA, CDR2 SQIVND (reference sequence). V lost 2 bases, J lost 3 bases, and 11 bases lay in between. This CDR3 comprises 15 residues. In DNA form, the CDR3 reads TGTGCCAGTAGTATACAGTCTGTGTCCAATCAGCCCCAGCATTTT. Its protein product is CASSIQSVSNQPQHF.